The rows below give T cell receptor beta chains drawn from one sample of a study of cytomegalovirus exposure and HLA in healthy donors. Sequenced by immunoSEQ multiplex PCR; TCRdb stores in-frame clones only, minus some. The data hold 120,000 to 150,000 clones, with 60% to 85% observed a single time. The sample consisted of PBMCs. These receptors all come from a woman aged 40 to 50 in good health and CMV-seropositive. The CDR3 runs from the conserved cysteine through the conserved F or W. Fields, in order: clone size, J gene, CDR3 length, V gene, D gene, CDR3 protein, CDR3 DNA. A D gene is named only where the DNA matches it firmly. Clone size is stated in some rows and not others, as once, few, many or a class when expanded.

.	TRBJ2-7	14	TRBV27	TRBD1	CASSLTGGWDEQYF	TGTGCCAGCAGCCTTACAGGGGGTTGGGACGAGCAGTACTTC
few	TRBJ2-2	16	TRBV5-1	TRBD1	CASSSGTGGNTGELFF	TGCGCCAGCAGTTCCGGGACAGGGGGCAACACCGGGGAGCTGTTTTTT
.	TRBJ1-5	17	TRBV10-3	.	CAISEDRILISNQPQHF	TGTGCCATCAGTGAGGACAGGATCCTAATTAGCAATCAGCCCCAGCATTTT
.	TRBJ2-2	16	TRBV7-3	TRBD1	CASSLTQGVDTGELFF	TGTGCCAGCAGCTTAACACAGGGGGTAGACACCGGGGAGCTGTTTTTT
once	TRBJ1-1	13	TRBV7-2	.	CASSLRPGTEAFF	TGTGCCAGCAGCCTGAGACCGGGCACTGAAGCTTTCTTT
once	TRBJ1-2	14	TRBV6-5	.	CASSYDRRNYGYTF	TGTGCCAGCAGTTACGACAGACGTAACTATGGCTACACCTTC
.	TRBJ1-6	14	TRBV19	TRBD1	CASSLTGINSPLHF	TGTGCCAGTAGTCTGACAGGGATTAATTCACCCCTCCACTTT
few	TRBJ2-5	15	TRBV27	TRBD2	CASSLFASGGGTQYF	TGTGCCAGCAGTTTATTCGCTAGCGGGGGGGGGACCCAGTACTTC
.	TRBJ1-2	15	TRBV28	TRBD1	CASSLPGQGSYGYTF	TGTGCCAGCAGTTTACCGGGACAGGGGTCATATGGCTACACCTTC
.	TRBJ1-6	15	TRBV7-3	.	CASSLEAGQNSPLHF	TGTGCCAGCAGCTTAGAGGCAGGGCAGAATTCACCCCTCCACTTT